What follows are 18 T cell receptor beta chains derived from one specimen sequenced in a study of spatial heterogeneity in lung cancer. One entry per CDR3 protein, called by TCRdb with MiXCR from the 5' RACE reads. The data contain about 92,000 distinct CDR3 sequences, 9.5% to 15% of them singletons. Time point noted: sample taken at primary tumor resection. Sequencing used PBMCs, obtained at surgery. These receptors were collected from a male donor with early-stage non-small cell lung cancer.

This clonotype was observed a few times. V gene TRBV27 combines with J gene TRBJ2-5; weak D call: TRBD1 (7 bases). V shed 5 bases and J shed 5 bases, with 24 bases lying between them. CDR3 length: 17 residues. Germline V gene sequence: CDR1 MNHEY, CDR2 SMNVEV (reference sequence). The CDR3 region has the DNA TGTGCCAGCAGTCTCATTCCGGGCTCTTCAGGGGGGGAGACCCAGTACTTC. This codes for CASSLIPGSSGGETQYF.

This clonotype was seen a few times. This chain links TRBV6-2 or TRBV6-3 with TRBJ2-5, with 9 bases lining up with TRBD2. The V gene's germline CDR1 is MNHEY and CDR2 SVGEGT. V lost 6 bases, J lost 3 bases, and 5 bases stayed unmatched. The CDR3 sequence is 14 residues long. CDR3 loop: CASSLSGSKETQYF. DNA of the CDR3: TGTGCCAGCAGCCTTAGCGGGAGTAAAGAGACCCAGTACTTC.

The genes are TRBV3-1 and TRBJ2-1, with 10 bases fitting TRBD1. The J segment lost 4 bases and the V segment lost 1 base, leaving 1 base of the junction unmatched. Germline loops: CDR1 LGHDT, CDR2 YNNKEL (reference sequence). The CDR3 length is 15 residues. The CDR3 loop reads CASSQGDRGYNEQFF. The DNA of the CDR3 is TGTGCCAGCAGCCAAGGGGACAGGGGATACAATGAGCAGTTCTTC.

This clonotype has just a few counts. The V gene is TRBV7-2, the J gene TRBJ1-1, with 7 nucleotides matching TRBD1. Germline CDR1 SGHTA, CDR2 FQGNSA. The CDR3 extends over 13 amino acids. Trimming took 5 bases from V and 8 from J; bases not matched to a gene: 8. The CDR3 DNA reads as TGTGCCAGCAGCAAACAGGGGAACTCAGAAGCTTTCTTT. Its protein product is CASSKQGNSEAFF.

The V call is TRBV7-2, the J call TRBJ1-2; D call uncertain. This CDR3 region has 15 residues. Germline assignment: CDR1 SGHTA and CDR2 FQGNSA. V was cut by 4 bases and J by 3 bases, with 15 bases left in between. The CDR3 DNA sequence: TGTGCCAGCAGCTCTCGACGGACCCTTGACTATGGCTACACCTTC. Translating gives CASSSRRTLDYGYTF.

Only a few counts were recorded for this clonotype. J is TRBJ2-7 and V is TRBV3-1, with D perhaps being TRBD1 or TRBD2 (5 bases each). V was shortened by 0 bases and J by 2 bases, with 20 bases between the two germline ends. The CDR3 loop spans 18 amino acids. Germline CDR1 and CDR2: LGHDT and YNNKEL (reference sequence). As DNA, the CDR3 is TGTGCCAGCAGCCAAGATACGTCTGGGGGTAGCCTTACCTACGAGCAGTACTTC. It translates to CASSQDTSGGSLTYEQYF.

At least ten counts were recorded for this clonotype. This sequence joins TRBV7-2 and TRBJ2-3; D not certain. Germline CDR1 and CDR2: SGHTA and FQGNSA. Trimming removed 5 bases from V and 4 bases from J, with 16 bases in between. The CDR3 is 15 amino acids. The CDR3 loop reads CASSPLQASADTQYF. DNA of the CDR3: TGTGCCAGCAGCCCGCTTCAAGCCTCCGCAGATACGCAGTATTTT. Full variable domain (missing parts from reference TRBV7-2 and TRBJ2-3): GAGVSQSPSNKVTEKGKDVELRCDPISGHTALYWYRQSLGQGLEFLIYFQGNSAPDKSGLPSDRFSAERTGGSVSTLTIQRTQQEDSAVYLCASSPLQASADTQYFGPGTRLTVL.

This sequence joins TRBV5-6 and TRBJ1-4; TRBD1 is a possible D gene (6 bases). The CDR3 is 13 amino acids. Looked up from germline, CDR1 is SGHDT and CDR2 is YYEEEE. The V end was cut by 0 bases, the J end by 9 bases, with 9 bases between. The CDR3 coding sequence is TGTGCCAGCAGCTTGGACAGGGTGAAAAAACTGTTTTTT. Its protein is CASSLDRVKKLFF.

This clonotype was found many times. V usage is TRBV5-1 and J usage is TRBJ2-5; D unresolved. Germline V CDR1 and CDR2: SGHRS, YFSETQ. This CDR3 has 13 amino acids. V was pared by 0 bases and J by 5 bases, with 8 bases between. Here the CDR3 reads CASSLALGETQYF. The CDR3 DNA reads as TGCGCCAGCAGCTTGGCCCTAGGCGAGACCCAGTACTTC.

This clonotype turned up a few times. The chain employs TRBV20-1 and TRBJ2-5; 10 positions match TRBD2. The V and J ends lost 5 bases and 2 bases, in that order; junction bases with no gene match: 2. The CDR3 runs 13 residues. Germline CDR1 reads DFQATT; CDR2 reads SNEGSKA (reference sequence). The CDR3 DNA reads TGCAGTGCTCCGACTAGCGGGCAAGAGACCCAGTACTTC. Translated, it gives CSAPTSGQETQYF.

This clonotype was seen a few times. This chain connects TRBV14 to TRBJ2-7; no reliable D call. The CDR3 length is 15 residues. Trimming cost V 0 bases and J 6 bases, with 15 bases left between them. Germline V gene lookup returns CDR1 SGHDN and CDR2 FVKESK. The CDR3 spells CASSQEVGLLSEQYF. The CDR3 DNA follows: TGTGCCAGCAGCCAAGAGGTCGGTTTGCTAAGCGAGCAGTACTTC.

Many counts were recorded for this clonotype. The chain joins TRBV7-2 to TRBJ2-7; D might be TRBD1 or TRBD2, each matching 9 bases. The length of the CDR3 is 18 residues. The V end was cut by 5 bases, the J end by 3 bases, with 26 bases between. Germline assignment: CDR1 SGHTA and CDR2 FQGNSA. CDR3 bases: TGTGCCAGCAGCAGAGACAGGGGGGTTAGCGGGAGACGCTACGAGCAGTACTTC. It encodes CASSRDRGVSGRRYEQYF.

This clonotype was counted only a few times. The chain recombines TRBV29-1 with TRBJ2-2, with D possibly matching TRBD2 (6 bases). The CDR3 totals 14 residues. V lost 4 bases and J 4 bases, leaving 13 bases between the germline ends. Germline loops: CDR1 SQVTM, CDR2 ANQGSEA. The CDR3, as DNA: TGCAGCGTTGCGCGGGGTGTGGGCACCGGGGAGCTGTTTTTT. Encoded protein: CSVARGVGTGELFF.

This clonotype has ten or more counts. V and J are TRBV7-8 and TRBJ2-3; D is perhaps TRBD1 (6 bases). Looked up from germline, CDR1 is SGHVS and CDR2 is FQNEAQ. The CDR3 extends over 11 amino acids. Between the trimmed V and J ends, which lost 5 bases and 9 bases, there was a span of 9 bases. The CDR3 bases are TGTGCCAGCAGCCCCGGACAGACGCAGTATTTT. It is translated as CASSPGQTQYF.

This clonotype has just a few counts. This chain joins TRBV9 and TRBJ2-3, with TRBD2 matching 9 bases. The CDR3 contains 16 residues. V lost 4 bases, J lost 3 bases, and 9 bases stayed unmatched. CDR1 SGDLS and CDR2 YYNGEE come from the germline V gene. CDR3 in amino acids: CASSTRLAVGTDTQYF. For the CDR3, the DNA is TGTGCCAGCAGCACCCGACTAGCGGTTGGGACAGATACGCAGTATTTT.

A few counts support this clonotype. The chain recombines TRBV7-2 with TRBJ2-3, with D unresolved. Germline loops: CDR1 SGHTA, CDR2 FQGNSA. CDR3 length equals 12 residues. V lost 5 bases to trimming and J lost 6 bases, with 9 bases between them. The chain's CDR3 is CASSPMGDTQYF. Written as DNA, the CDR3 is TGTGCCAGCAGCCCCATGGGGGATACGCAGTATTTT.

This clonotype was seen more than once but under ten times. The chain carries TRBV24-1 and TRBJ2-2; D is uncertain. The CDR3 spans 13 residues. In germline, CDR1 is KGHDR, CDR2 SFDVKD. The germline V and J ends were trimmed by 1 base and 4 bases, with 3 bases remaining between them. CDR3 region: CATSDFGTGELFF. DNA for the CDR3: TGTGCCACCAGTGATTTTGGCACCGGGGAGCTGTTTTTT.

The chain employs TRBV27 and TRBJ1-1, with 10 bases fitting TRBD1. The junction had 4 bases not matched to a gene; V was cut back by 8 bases and J by 7 bases. This CDR3 is 12 amino acids long. CDR1 is MNHEY and CDR2 is SMNVEV in the germline V gene (reference sequence). The CDR3 DNA reads TGTGCCAGCGTGACAGGGGGCAATGAAGCTTTCTTT. It codes for CASVTGGNEAFF.